A selection of T cell receptor beta chains follows, all from one sample in a study of shared clonotypes between healthy human individuals. Method: immunoSEQ multiplex PCR; TCRdb's copy keeps in-frame clones and lacks some. The sample carries approximately 590,000 clones, about 95% recorded once. The sample taken for sequencing was naive CD8+ T cells sorted from blood. The origin of the receptors is a woman aged 25-40 years in good health. Both conserved end residues are part of each CDR3. Each record gives: D gene, J gene, clone size, V gene, CDR3 DNA, CDR3 protein. D genes are given only for firm matches. Size is stated for part of the rows, as once, few or many counts, or as a class when the clone is expanded.

>TRBD1|TRBJ1-5|once|TRBV28
TGTGCCAGCAGGACAGGGGATCAGCCCCAGCATTTT
CASRTGDQPQHF
>-|TRBJ2-5|-|TRBV21-1
TGTGCCAGCAGCTCCCGACTAGCGGGAACCAAAGAGACCCAGTACTTC
CASSSRLAGTKETQYF
>-|TRBJ2-7|-|TRBV15
TGTGCCGTCCAAGGGAGCGGAGAGTACGAGCAGTACTTC
CAVQGSGEYEQYF
>TRBD1|TRBJ1-2|-|TRBV4-2
TGTGCCAGCAGCACCCGGGACAGGGGGCTCAAGGACTATGGCTACACCTTC
CASSTRDRGLKDYGYTF
>-|TRBJ2-1|once|TRBV30
TGTGCCTGGGATAGTGGTGTGTCCTACAATGAGCAGTTCTTC
CAWDSGVSYNEQFF
>-|TRBJ2-7|-|TRBV21-1
TGTGCCAGCAGCAAACGGGACGGGGGGTACGAGCAGTACTTC
CASSKRDGGYEQYF
>TRBD1|TRBJ2-7|-|TRBV14
TGTGCCAGCAGTCACTCAAGGGGGCTCTCCTACGAGCAGTACTTC
CASSHSRGLSYEQYF
>-|TRBJ2-7|-|TRBV11-2
TGTGCCAGCAGCTCCCTTGGCTACGAGCAGTACTTC
CASSSLGYEQYF
>-|TRBJ1-2|-|TRBV6-5
TGTGCCAGCAGTTACTCAATGGCCTATGGCTACACCTTC
CASSYSMAYGYTF
>TRBD2|TRBJ2-3|once|TRBV9
TGTGCCAGCAGCGACCCCACTAGCGGGAGAGGAGATACGCAGTATTTT
CASSDPTSGRGDTQYF
>-|TRBJ1-1|few|TRBV2
TGTGCCAGCAGTGTAACGGGGAACACTGAAGCTTTCTTT
CASSVTGNTEAFF
>TRBD2|TRBJ2-2|-|TRBV19
TGTGCCAGTATCGAGAGGGGGTGGACTAGCGAGAACACCGGGGAGCTGTTTTTT
CASIERGWTSENTGELFF
>-|TRBJ2-1|-|TRBV7-9
TGTGCCAGCAGCATGGTTAGCTCCTACAATGAGCAGTTCTTC
CASSMVSSYNEQFF
>-|TRBJ1-5|-|TRBV6-1
TGTGCCAGCAGTGAAGAGGAGGGTGGGAATTATAGCAATCAGCCCCAGCATTTT
CASSEEEGGNYSNQPQHF
>-|TRBJ2-7|-|TRBV7-6
TGTGCCAGCAGCGATAATCCGGGGCTGATTTACGAGCAGTACTTC
CASSDNPGLIYEQYF
>TRBD1|TRBJ1-1|-|TRBV9
TGTGCCAGCAGCGAGTTCGGGACAGGGCCAGCTTTCTTT
CASSEFGTGPAFF
>-|TRBJ2-1|-|TRBV13
TGTGCCAGCAGCTTAGTTAGCTCCTACAATGAGCAGTTCTTC
CASSLVSSYNEQFF
>-|TRBJ2-3|-|TRBV27
TGTGCCAGCAGTTTATTAAACACAGATACGCAGTATTTT
CASSLLNTDTQYF
>TRBD2|TRBJ2-5|once|TRBV5-6
TGTGCCAGCAGCTTGGGACTAGCGACCTGGGAGACCCAGTACTTC
CASSLGLATWETQYF
>TRBD1|TRBJ1-2|-|TRBV6-6
TGTGCCAGCAGGGCCTCAGGGGGCGATGGCTACACCTTC
CASRASGGDGYTF
>-|TRBJ2-3|-|TRBV27
TGTGCCAGCAGTTTGGACCTGGGGGGTACGCAGTATTTT
CASSLDLGGTQYF
>TRBD1|TRBJ2-2|once|TRBV29-1
TGCAGCGTTGAAGTTTCAGGGGGCCTCCCCGGGGAGCTGTTTTTT
CSVEVSGGLPGELFF
>-|TRBJ2-7|-|TRBV4-1
TGCGCCAGCAGCCACATCGGCGTCGAGCAGTACTTC
CASSHIGVEQYF
>-|TRBJ2-7|-|TRBV5-1
TGCGCCAGCAGCTTGGAGGGTATCCCCTACGAGCAGTACTTC
CASSLEGIPYEQYF
>-|TRBJ1-5|few|TRBV30
TGTGCCTGGACCACCGGGGGCCTGAAGCCCCAGCATTTT
CAWTTGGLKPQHF
>-|TRBJ2-1|-|TRBV11-1
TGTGCCAGCAGCTTAACGGATCTGTCTATGGATGAGCAGTTCTTC
CASSLTDLSMDEQFF
>TRBD1|TRBJ2-7|once|TRBV4-1
TGCGCCAGCAGCCACGGGGACAGGGGGACATACGAGCAGTACTTC
CASSHGDRGTYEQYF
>-|TRBJ1-3|-|TRBV18
TGTGCCAGCTCACCTGTGCTGAAGACTGGAAACACCATATATTTT
CASSPVLKTGNTIYF
>TRBD1|TRBJ2-1|-|TRBV2
TGTGCCAGCAGAGGGAGGCCCAGCAGTACCACAGGGGGCCAGGAGCAGTTCTTC
CASRGRPSSTTGGQEQFF
>-|TRBJ1-3|once|TRBV27
TGTGCCAGCAGTGGGACGGGTGGAAACACCATATATTTT
CASSGTGGNTIYF
>TRBD2|TRBJ2-7|-|TRBV10-1
TGCGCCAGCAGTGACCCCGGGACTACCTACGAGCAGTACTTC
CASSDPGTTYEQYF
>-|TRBJ1-3|-|TRBV28
TGTGCCAGCAGTTCACCACACCCCACGTGGCAGGACGCCTCTGGAAACACCATATATTTT
CASSSPHPTWQDASGNTIYF
>TRBD2|TRBJ2-7|-|TRBV27
TGTGCCAGCAGTTTCATGACGACGGGAGGGGGCGAGCAGTACTTC
CASSFMTTGGGEQYF
>TRBD2|TRBJ2-7|-|TRBV7-8
TGTGCCAGCAGCTCCGGGGGGGGATACGAGCAGTACTTC
CASSSGGGYEQYF
>-|TRBJ2-7|few|TRBV19
TGTGCCAGTAGTCCCGGGGGATACGAGCAGTACTTC
CASSPGGYEQYF
>-|TRBJ1-1|-|TRBV29-1
TGCAGCGTTGAAGATGGGGACGAGAATGAAGCTTTCTTT
CSVEDGDENEAFF
>TRBD2|TRBJ2-7|-|TRBV7-8
TGTGCCAGCAGCTTAGGCGGGAGTGGGCTCTACGAGCAGTACTTC
CASSLGGSGLYEQYF
>-|TRBJ2-5|-|TRBV11-2
TGTGCCAGCAGCTCTTCTGCGACCCAGTACTTC
CASSSSATQYF
>-|TRBJ1-1|-|TRBV5-1
TGCGCCAGCAGCCTACGGAGGGAGGCCACTGAAGCTTTCTTT
CASSLRREATEAFF
>-|TRBJ2-7|-|TRBV19
TGTGCCAGTAGTATATCCTTGGAGGGTTACGAGCAGTACTTC
CASSISLEGYEQYF
>TRBD2|TRBJ2-1|-|TRBV27
TGTGCCAGCACCGCCGGGACTAGCGGCAACAATGAGCAGTTCTTC
CASTAGTSGNNEQFF
>-|TRBJ2-6|-|TRBV28
TGTGCCAGCACCACCCGGGTAGGACAGCGATACTCTGGGGCCAACGTCCTGACTTTC
CASTTRVGQRYSGANVLTF
>-|TRBJ2-3|-|TRBV10-2
TGCGCCAGCAGGGATTTAATGACGGGAGCTGCGAATACGCAGTATTTT
CASRDLMTGAANTQYF
>TRBD1|TRBJ2-7|-|TRBV28
TGTGCCAGCAGTCTAGAGTGGGGACAGACTACCTACGAGCAGTACTTC
CASSLEWGQTTYEQYF